This TCR beta chain was found in a study of cytomegalovirus exposure and HLA in healthy donors. V shed 5 bases and J shed 9 bases, with 16 bases lying between them. Per germline, CDR1 SEHNR and CDR2 FQNEAQ (reference sequence). The length of the CDR3 is 13 residues. This clone has just one count. The primer mix had 60 Vbeta and 13 Jbeta primers. The protocol was immunoSEQ multiplex PCR, while the TCRdb copy is restricted to in-frame clones and leaves out a portion. The table lists under 200,000 clones, approximately 79% of them singletons. The clonotype was recovered from a human donor in good health. Sequencing was performed on PBMCs. This chain links TRBV7-9 with TRBJ1-1; perhaps TRBD1 as D (5 bases). The CDR3 is CASSEMLGDKAFF. The CDR3, as DNA: TGTGCCAGCAGCGAGATGTTAGGGGATAAAGCTTTCTTT.